The source of this TCR beta chain is a study of T cell changes during pregnancy in multiple sclerosis. Method: immunoSEQ multiplex PCR; TCRdb's copy keeps in-frame clones and lacks some. The top ten hold 1% to 1.5% of the sample, which has 45,000 to 55,000 clones, about nine tenths seen once. This clone was seen once. V dropped 6 bases and J dropped 6 bases, with 10 bases sitting between them. CDR3 length equals 12 residues. In germline, CDR1 is LNHDA, CDR2 SQIVND (reference sequence). This sample comprised CD4+ T cells from peripheral blood mononuclear cells, obtained in the second trimester of pregnancy. This TCR came from a female donor with multiple sclerosis, enrolled in a pregnancy study. This chain joins TRBV19 and TRBJ2-3, with no clear D. CDR3 nucleotides: TGTGCCAGTAGAATATCCGGGGATACGCAGTATTTT. Translated, it gives CASRISGDTQYF.